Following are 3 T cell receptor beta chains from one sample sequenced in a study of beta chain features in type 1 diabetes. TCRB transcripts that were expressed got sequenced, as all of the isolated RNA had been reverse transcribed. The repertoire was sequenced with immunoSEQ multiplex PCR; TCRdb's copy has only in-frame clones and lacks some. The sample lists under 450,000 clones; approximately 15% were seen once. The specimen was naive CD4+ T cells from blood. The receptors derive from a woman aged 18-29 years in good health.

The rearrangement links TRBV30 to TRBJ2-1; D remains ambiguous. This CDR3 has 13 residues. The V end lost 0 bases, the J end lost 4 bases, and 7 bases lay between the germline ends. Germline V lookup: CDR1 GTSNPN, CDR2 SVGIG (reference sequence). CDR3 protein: CAWSVIQYNEQFF. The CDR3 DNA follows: TGTGCCTGGAGTGTAATCCAATACAATGAGCAGTTCTTC.

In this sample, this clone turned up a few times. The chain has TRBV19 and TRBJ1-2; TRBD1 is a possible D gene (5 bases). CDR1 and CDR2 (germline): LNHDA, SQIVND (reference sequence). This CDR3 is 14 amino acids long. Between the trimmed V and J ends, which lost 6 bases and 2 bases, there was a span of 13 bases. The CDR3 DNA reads TGTGCCAGTAGCCTTAACTCAGGGAACTATGGCTACACCTTC. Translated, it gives CASSLNSGNYGYTF.

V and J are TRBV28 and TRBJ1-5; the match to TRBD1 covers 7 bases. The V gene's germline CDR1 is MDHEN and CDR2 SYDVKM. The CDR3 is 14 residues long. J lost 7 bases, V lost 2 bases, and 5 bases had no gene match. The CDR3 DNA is TGTGCCAGCAGTTTAGGTTCCAGGGGGCAGCCCCAGCATTTT. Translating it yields CASSLGSRGQPQHF. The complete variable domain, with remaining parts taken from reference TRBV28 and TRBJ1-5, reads DVKVTQSSRYLVKRTGEKVFLECVQDMDHENMFWYRQDPGLGLRLIYFSYDVKMKEKGDIPEGYSVSREKKERFSLILESASTNQTSMYLCASSLGSRGQPQHFGDGTRLSIL.